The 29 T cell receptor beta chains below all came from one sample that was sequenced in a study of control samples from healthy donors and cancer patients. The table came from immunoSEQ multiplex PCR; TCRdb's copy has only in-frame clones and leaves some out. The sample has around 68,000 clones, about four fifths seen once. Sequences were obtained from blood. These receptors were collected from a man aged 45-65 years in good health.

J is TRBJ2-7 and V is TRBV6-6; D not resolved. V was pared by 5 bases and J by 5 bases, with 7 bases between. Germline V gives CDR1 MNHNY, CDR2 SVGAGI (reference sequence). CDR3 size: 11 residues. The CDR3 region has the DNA TGTGCCAGCAGTCCTCGAAACGAGCAGTACTTC. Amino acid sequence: CASSPRNEQYF.

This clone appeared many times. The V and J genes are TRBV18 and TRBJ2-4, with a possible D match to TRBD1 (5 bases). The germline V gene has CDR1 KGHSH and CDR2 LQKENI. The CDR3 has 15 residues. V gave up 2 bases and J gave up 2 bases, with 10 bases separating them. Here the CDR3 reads CASSPASGSKNIQYF. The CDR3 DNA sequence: TGTGCCAGCTCACCAGCCTCAGGGTCCAAAAACATTCAGTACTTC.

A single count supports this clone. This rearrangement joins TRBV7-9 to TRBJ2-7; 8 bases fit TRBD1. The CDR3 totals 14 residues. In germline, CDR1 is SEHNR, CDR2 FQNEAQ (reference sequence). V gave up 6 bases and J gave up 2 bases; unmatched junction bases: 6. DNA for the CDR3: TGTGCCAGCAGTTCACCGGGACAGGCCTACGAGCAGTACTTC. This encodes CASSSPGQAYEQYF.

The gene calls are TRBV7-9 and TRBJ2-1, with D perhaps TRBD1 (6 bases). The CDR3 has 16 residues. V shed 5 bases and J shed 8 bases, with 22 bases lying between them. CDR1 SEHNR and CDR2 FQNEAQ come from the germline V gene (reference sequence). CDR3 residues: CASSDRQNRQVDEQFF. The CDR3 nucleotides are TGTGCCAGCAGCGATCGACAAAATAGACAGGTAGATGAGCAGTTCTTC.

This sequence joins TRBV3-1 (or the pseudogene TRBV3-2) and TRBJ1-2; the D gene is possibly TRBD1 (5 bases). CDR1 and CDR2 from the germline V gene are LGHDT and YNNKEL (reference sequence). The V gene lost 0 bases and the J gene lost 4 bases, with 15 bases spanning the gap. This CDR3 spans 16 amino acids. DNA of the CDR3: TGTGCCAGCAGCCAAGAAGCCGGGGGACGAAGCTATGGCTACACCTTC. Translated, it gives CASSQEAGGRSYGYTF.

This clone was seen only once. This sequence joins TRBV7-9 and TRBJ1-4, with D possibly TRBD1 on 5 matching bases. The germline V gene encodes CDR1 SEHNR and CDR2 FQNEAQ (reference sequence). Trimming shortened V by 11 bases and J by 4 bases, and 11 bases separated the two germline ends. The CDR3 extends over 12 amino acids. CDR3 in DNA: TGTGCCGGCGCTGGGGGTAATGAAAAACTGTTTTTT. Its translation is CAGAGGNEKLFF.

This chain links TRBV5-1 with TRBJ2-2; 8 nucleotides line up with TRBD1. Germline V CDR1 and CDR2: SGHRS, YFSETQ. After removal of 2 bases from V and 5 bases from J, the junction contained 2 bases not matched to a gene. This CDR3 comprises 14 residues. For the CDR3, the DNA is TGCGCCAGCAGCTTAACAGGGGGTACCGGGGAGCTGTTTTTT. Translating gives CASSLTGGTGELFF.

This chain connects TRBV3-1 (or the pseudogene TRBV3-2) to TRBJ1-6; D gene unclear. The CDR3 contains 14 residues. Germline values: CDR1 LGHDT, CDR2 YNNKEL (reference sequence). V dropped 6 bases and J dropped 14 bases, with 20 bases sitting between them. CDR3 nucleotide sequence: TGTGCCAGCAGACGAACTATAACGAGCCCTACCCTCCACTTT. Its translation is CASRRTITSPTLHF.

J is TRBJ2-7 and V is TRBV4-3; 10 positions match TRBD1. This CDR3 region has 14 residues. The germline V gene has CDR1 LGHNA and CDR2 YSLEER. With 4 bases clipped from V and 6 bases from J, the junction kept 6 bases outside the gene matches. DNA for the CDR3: TGCGCCAGCAGCCCTGGGACAGGGGTTGGCGAGCAGTACTTC. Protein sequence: CASSPGTGVGEQYF.

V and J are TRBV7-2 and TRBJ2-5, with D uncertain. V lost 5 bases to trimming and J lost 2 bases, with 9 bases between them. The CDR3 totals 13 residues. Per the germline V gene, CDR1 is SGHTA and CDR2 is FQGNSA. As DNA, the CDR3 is TGTGCCAGCAGCGCTTCCACTCAAGAGACCCAGTACTTC. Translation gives CASSASTQETQYF.

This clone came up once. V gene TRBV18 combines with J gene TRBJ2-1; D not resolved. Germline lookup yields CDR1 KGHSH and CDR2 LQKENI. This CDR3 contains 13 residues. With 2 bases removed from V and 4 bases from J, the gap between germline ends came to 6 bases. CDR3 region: CASSPNEYNEQFF. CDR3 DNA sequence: TGTGCCAGCTCACCAAACGAGTACAATGAGCAGTTCTTC.

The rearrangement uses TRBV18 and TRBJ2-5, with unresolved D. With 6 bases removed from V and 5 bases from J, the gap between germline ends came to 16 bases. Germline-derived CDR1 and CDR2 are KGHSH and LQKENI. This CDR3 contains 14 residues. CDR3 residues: CASSRADDGETQYF. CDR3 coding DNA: TGTGCCAGCTCTAGGGCAGACGACGGGGAGACCCAGTACTTC.

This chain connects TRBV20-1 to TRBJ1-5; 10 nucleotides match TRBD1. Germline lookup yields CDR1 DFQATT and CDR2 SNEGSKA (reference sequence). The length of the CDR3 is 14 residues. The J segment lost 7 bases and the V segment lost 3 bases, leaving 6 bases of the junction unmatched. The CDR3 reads CSASRGTGDQPQHF. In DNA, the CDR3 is TGCAGTGCTAGTAGGGGGACAGGGGACCAGCCCCAGCATTTT.

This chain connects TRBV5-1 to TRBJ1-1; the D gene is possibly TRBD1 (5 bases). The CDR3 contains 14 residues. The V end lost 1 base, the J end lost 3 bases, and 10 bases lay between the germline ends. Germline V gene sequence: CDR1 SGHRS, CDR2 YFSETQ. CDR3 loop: CASSLPRDDTEAFF. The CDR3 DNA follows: TGCGCCAGCAGCTTGCCCAGGGACGACACTGAAGCTTTCTTT. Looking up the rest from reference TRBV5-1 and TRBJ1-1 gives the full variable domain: KAGVTQTPRYLIKTRGQQVTLSCSPISGHRSVSWYQQTPGQGLQFLFEYFSETQRNKGNFPGRFSGRQFSNSRSEMNVSTLELGDSALYLCASSLPRDDTEAFFGQGTRLTVV.

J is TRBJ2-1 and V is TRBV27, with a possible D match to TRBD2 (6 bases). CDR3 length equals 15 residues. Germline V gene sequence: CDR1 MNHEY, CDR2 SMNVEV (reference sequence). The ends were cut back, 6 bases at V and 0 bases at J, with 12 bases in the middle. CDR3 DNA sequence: TGTGCCAGCAGAGCAGCGGGCCTCTCCTACAATGAGCAGTTCTTC. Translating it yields CASRAAGLSYNEQFF.

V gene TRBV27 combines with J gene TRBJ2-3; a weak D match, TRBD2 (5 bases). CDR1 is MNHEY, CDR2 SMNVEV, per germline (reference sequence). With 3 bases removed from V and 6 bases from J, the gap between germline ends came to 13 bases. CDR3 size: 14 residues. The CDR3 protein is CASSFRRVADTQYF. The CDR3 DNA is TGTGCCAGCAGTTTTCGGCGGGTGGCCGATACGCAGTATTTT.

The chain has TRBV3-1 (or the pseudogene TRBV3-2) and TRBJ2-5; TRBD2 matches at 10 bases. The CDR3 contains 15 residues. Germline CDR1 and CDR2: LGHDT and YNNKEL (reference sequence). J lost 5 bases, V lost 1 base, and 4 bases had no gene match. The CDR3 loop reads CASSQGTSGRETQYF. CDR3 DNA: TGTGCCAGCAGCCAAGGGACTAGCGGTCGGGAGACCCAGTACTTC.

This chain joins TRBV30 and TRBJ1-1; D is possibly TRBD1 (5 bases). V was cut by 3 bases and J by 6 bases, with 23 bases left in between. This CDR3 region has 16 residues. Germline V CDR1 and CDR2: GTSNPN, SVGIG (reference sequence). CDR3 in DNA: TGTGCCTGGAGCACACAGGATCCCCGATTGGGGGCTGAAGCTTTCTTT. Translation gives CAWSTQDPRLGAEAFF.

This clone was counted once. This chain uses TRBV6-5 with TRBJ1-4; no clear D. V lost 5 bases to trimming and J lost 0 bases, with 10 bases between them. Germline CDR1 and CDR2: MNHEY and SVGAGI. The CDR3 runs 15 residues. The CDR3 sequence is CASSLMGSTNEKLFF. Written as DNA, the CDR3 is TGTGCCAGCAGTCTGATGGGGTCAACTAATGAAAAACTGTTTTTT.

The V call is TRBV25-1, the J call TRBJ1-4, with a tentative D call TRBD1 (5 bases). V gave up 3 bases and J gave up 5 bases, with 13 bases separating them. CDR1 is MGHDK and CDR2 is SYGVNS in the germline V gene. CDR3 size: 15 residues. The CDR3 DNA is TGTGCCAGCAGTGACGCGACAGAGCTGAATGAAAAACTGTTTTTT. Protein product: CASSDATELNEKLFF.

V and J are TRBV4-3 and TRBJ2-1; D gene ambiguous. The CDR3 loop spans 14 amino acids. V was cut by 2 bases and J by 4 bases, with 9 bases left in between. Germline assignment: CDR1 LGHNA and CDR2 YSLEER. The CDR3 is CASSQITEYNEQFF. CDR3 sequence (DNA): TGCGCCAGCAGCCAAATAACGGAATACAATGAGCAGTTCTTC.

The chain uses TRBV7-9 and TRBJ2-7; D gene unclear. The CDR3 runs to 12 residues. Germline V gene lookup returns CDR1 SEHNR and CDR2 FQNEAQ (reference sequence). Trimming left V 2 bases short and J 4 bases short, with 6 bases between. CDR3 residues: CASSLQAYEQYF. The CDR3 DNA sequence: TGTGCCAGCAGCTTACAAGCTTACGAGCAGTACTTC.

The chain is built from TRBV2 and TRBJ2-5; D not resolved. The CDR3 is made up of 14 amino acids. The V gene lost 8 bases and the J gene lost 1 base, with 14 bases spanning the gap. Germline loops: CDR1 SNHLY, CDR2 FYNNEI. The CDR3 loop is CASLFDGPQETQYF. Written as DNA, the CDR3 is TGTGCCAGCCTTTTCGACGGACCCCAAGAGACCCAGTACTTC.

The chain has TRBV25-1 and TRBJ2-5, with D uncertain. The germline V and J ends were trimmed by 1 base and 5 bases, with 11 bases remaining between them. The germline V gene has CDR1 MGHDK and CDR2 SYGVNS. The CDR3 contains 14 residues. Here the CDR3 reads CASSESEATETQYF. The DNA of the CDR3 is TGTGCCAGCAGTGAATCCGAGGCGACTGAGACCCAGTACTTC.

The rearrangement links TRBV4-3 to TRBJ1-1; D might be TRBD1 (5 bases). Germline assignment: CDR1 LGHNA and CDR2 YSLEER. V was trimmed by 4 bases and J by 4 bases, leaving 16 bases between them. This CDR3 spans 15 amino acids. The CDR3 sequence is CASSRGWGRSTEAFF. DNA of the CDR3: TGCGCCAGCAGCCGGGGGTGGGGAAGAAGCACTGAAGCTTTCTTT.

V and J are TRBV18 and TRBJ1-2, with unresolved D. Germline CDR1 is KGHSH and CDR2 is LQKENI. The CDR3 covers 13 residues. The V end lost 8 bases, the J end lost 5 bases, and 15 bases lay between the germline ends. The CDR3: CASPTGSEYGYTF. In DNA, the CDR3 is TGTGCCAGCCCAACGGGGTCGGAGTATGGCTACACCTTC.

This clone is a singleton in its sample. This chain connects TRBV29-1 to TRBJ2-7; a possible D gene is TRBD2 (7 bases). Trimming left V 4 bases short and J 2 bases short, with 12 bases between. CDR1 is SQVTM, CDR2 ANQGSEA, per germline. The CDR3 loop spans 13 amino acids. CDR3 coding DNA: TGCAGCGTTGGGGAGGGGGGCCCCTACGAGCAGTACTTC. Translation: CSVGEGGPYEQYF.

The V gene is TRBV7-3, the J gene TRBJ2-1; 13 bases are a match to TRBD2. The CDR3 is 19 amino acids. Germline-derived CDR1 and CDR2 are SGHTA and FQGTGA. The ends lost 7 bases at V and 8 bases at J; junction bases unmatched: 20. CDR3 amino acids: CASKQRTSGSWIIGYEQFF. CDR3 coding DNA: TGTGCCAGCAAACAGAGGACTAGCGGGAGTTGGATCATCGGGTATGAGCAGTTCTTC.

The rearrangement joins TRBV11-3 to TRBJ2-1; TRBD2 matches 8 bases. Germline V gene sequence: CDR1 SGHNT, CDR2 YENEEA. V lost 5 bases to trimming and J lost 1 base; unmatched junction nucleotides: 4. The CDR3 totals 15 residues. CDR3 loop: CASSGSGASYNEQFF. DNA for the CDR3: TGTGCCAGCAGCGGTAGCGGGGCATCCTACAATGAGCAGTTCTTC.